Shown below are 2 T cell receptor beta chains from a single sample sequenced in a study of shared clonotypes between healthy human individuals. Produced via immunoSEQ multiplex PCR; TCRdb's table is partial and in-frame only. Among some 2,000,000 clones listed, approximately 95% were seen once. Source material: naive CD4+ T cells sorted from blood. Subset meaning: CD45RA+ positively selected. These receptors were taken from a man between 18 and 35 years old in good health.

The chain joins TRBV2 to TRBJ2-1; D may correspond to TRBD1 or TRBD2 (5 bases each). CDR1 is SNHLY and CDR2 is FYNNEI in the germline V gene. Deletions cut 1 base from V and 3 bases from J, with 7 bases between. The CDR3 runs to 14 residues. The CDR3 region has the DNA TGTGCCAGCAGTGAAGGGGACGACTACAATGAGCAGTTCTTC. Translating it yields CASSEGDDYNEQFF.

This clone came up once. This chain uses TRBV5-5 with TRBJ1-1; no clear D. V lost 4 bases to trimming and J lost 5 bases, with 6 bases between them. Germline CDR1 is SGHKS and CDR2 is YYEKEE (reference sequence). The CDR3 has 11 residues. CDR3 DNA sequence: TGTGCCAGCAGCCATCAAACTGAAGCTTTCTTT. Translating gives CASSHQTEAFF.